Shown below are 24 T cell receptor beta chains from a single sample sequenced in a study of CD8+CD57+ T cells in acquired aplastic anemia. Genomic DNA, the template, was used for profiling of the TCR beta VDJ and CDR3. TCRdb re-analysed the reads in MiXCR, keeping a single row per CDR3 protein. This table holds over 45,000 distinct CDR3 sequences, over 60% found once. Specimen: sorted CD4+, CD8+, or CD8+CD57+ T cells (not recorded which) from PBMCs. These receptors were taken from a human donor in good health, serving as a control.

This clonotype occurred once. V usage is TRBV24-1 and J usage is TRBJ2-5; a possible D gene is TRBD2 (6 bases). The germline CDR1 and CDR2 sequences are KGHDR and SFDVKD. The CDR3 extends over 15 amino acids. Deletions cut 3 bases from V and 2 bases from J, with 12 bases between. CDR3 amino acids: CATSDRAGTQETQYF. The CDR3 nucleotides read TGTGCCACCAGTGATCGGGCGGGGACGCAAGAGACCCAGTACTTC.

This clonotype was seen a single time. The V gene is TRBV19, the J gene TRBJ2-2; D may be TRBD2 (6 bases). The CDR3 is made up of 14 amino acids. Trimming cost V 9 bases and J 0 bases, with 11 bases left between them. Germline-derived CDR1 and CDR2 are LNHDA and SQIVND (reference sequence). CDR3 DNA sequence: TGTGCCAGCGGGGGAGGCACGAACACCGGGGAGCTGTTTTTT. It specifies CASGGGTNTGELFF.

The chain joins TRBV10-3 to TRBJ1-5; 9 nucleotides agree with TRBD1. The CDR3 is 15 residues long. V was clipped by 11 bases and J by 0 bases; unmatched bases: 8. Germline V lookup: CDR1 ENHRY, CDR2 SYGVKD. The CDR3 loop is CACSRQGGSNQPQHF. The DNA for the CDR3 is TGTGCCTGCAGCCGACAGGGGGGTAGCAATCAGCCCCAGCATTTT.

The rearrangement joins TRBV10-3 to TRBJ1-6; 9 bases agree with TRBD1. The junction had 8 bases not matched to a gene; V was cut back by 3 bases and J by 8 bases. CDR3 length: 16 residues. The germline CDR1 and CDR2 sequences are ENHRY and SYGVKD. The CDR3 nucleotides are TGTGCCATCAGTGACCCACAGGGGGCCGTTGATTCACCCCTCCACTTT. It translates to CAISDPQGAVDSPLHF.

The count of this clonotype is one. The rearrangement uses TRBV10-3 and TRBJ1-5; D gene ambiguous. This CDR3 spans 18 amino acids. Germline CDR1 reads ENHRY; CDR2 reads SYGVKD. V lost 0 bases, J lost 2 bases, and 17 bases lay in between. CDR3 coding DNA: TGTGCCATCAGTGAGTCGTTTGCCGGGCTTATCGGCAATCAGCCCCAGCATTTT. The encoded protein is CAISESFAGLIGNQPQHF.

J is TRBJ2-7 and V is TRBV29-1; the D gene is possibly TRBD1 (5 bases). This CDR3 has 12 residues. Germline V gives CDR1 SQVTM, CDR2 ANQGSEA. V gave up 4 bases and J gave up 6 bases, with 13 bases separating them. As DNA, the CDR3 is TGCAGCGTTGGGCATCCCCAGGGCGAGCAGTACTTC. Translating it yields CSVGHPQGEQYF.

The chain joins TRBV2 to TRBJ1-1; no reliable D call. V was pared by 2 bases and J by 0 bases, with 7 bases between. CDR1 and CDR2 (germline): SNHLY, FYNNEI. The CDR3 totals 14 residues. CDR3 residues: CASSEWRLNTEAFF. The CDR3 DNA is TGTGCCAGCAGTGAATGGCGGTTGAACACTGAAGCTTTCTTT.

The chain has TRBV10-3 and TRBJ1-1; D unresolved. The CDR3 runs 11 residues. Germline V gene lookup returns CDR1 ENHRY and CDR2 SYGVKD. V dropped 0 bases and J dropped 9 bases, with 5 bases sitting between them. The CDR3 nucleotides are TGTGCCATCAGTGAGTCAGAAAAAGCTTTCTTT. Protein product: CAISESEKAFF.

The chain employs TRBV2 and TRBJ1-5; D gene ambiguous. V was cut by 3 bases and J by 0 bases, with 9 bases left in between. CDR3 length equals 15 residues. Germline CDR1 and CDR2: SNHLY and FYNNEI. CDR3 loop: CASSDSGYSNQPQHF. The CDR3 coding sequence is TGTGCCAGCAGTGATTCTGGGTATAGCAATCAGCCCCAGCATTTT. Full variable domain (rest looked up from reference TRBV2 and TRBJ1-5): EPEVTQTPSHQVTQMGQEVILRCVPISNHLYFYWYRQILGQKVEFLVSFYNNEISEKSEIFDDQFSVERPDGSNFTLKIRSTKLEDSAMYFCASSDSGYSNQPQHFGDGTRLSIL.

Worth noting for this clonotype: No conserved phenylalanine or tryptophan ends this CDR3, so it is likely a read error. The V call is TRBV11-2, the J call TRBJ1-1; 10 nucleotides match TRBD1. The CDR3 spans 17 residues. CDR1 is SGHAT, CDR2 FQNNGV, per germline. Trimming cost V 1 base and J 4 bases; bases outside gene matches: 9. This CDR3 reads CASSLVGTGVVGTEAFS. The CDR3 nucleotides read TGTGCCAGCAGCTTAGTTGGGACAGGGGTAGTTGGCACTGAAGCTTTCTCT.

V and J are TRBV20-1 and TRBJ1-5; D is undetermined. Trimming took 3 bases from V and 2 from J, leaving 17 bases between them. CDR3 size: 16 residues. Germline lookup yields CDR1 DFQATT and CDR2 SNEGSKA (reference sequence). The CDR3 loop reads CSASRSTSEGNQPQHF. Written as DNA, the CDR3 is TGCAGTGCTAGCCGGTCCACATCTGAGGGCAATCAGCCCCAGCATTTT.

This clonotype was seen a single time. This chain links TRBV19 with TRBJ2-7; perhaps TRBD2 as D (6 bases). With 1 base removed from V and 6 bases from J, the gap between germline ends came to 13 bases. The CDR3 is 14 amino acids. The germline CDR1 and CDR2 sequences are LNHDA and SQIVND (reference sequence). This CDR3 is CASSIGGGTREQYF. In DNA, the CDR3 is TGTGCCAGTAGTATAGGGGGAGGCACGCGCGAGCAGTACTTC.

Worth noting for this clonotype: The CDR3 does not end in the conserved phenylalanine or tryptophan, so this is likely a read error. CDR3 protein: CASGERANYGYTL. CDR3 DNA: TGTGCCAGCGGTGAACGGGCTAACTATGGCTACACCCTC. The chain uses TRBV6-1 and TRBJ1-2; D gene ambiguous. CDR1 and CDR2 (germline): MNHNS, SASEGT. The CDR3 extends over 13 amino acids.

The CDR3 region has the DNA TGTGCCACCAGTGATTTAGGACGGGAAAGCTCCTACAATGAGCAGTTCTTC. Protein: CATSDLGRESSYNEQFF. The chain employs TRBV24-1 and TRBJ2-1; D is perhaps TRBD2 (5 bases). V lost 1 base and J 0 bases, leaving 12 bases between the germline ends. Per germline, CDR1 KGHDR and CDR2 SFDVKD. The length of the CDR3 is 17 residues.

CDR3 bases: TGCAGTGCTAGGTTCGTCGGGAGCGATGAGCAGTTCTTC. Translating it yields CSARFVGSDEQFF. The V call is TRBV20-1, the J call TRBJ2-1; possible D gene TRBD2, 6 bases. Germline-derived CDR1 and CDR2 are DFQATT and SNEGSKA (reference sequence). Trimming shortened V by 3 bases and J by 8 bases, and 14 bases separated the two germline ends. The CDR3 totals 13 residues.

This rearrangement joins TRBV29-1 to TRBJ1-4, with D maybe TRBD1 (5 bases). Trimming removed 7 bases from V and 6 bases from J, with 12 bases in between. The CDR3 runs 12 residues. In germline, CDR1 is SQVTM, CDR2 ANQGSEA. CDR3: CSASLGDEKLFF. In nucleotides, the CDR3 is TGCAGCGCCAGCTTGGGGGATGAAAAACTGTTTTTT.

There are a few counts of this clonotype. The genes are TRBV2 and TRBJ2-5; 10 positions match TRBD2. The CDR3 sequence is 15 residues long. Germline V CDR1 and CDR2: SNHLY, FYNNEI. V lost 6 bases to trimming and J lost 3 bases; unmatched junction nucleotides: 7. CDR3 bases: TGTGCCAGCAGAGACCTAGCGGGAGTAAAAGAGACCCAGTACTTC. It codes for CASRDLAGVKETQYF.

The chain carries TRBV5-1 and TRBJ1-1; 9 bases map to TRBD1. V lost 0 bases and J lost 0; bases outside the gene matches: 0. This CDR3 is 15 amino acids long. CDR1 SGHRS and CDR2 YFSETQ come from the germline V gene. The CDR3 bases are TGCGCCAGCAGCTTGGGGACAGGGGTGAACACTGAAGCTTTCTTT. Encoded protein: CASSLGTGVNTEAFF.

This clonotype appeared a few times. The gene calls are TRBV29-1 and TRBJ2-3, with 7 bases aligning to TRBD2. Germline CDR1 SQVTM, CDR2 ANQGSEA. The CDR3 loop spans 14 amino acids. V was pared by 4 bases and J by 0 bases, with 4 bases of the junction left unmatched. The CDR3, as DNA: TGCAGCGTTGCCTTGGGGGGGAGCACAGATACGCAGTATTTT. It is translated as CSVALGGSTDTQYF.

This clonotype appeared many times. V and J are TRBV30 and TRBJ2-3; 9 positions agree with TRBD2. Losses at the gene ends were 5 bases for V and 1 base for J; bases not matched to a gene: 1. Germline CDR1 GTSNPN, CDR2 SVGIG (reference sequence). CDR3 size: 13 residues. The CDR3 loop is CAWVAGGTDTQYF. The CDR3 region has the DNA TGTGCCTGGGTAGCGGGAGGCACAGATACGCAGTATTTT. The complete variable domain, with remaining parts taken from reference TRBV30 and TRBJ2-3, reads SQTIHQWPATLVQPVGSPLSLECTVEGTSNPNLYWYRQAAGRGLQLLFYSVGIGQISSEVPQNLSASRPQDRQFILSSKKLLLSDSGFYLCAWVAGGTDTQYFGPGTRLTVL.

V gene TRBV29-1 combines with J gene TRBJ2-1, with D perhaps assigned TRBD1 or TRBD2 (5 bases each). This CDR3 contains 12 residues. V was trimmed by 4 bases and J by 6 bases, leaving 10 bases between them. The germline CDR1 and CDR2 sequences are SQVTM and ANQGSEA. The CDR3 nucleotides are TGCAGCGTTGTGTGGGGGATCAATGAGCAGTTCTTC. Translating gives CSVVWGINEQFF.

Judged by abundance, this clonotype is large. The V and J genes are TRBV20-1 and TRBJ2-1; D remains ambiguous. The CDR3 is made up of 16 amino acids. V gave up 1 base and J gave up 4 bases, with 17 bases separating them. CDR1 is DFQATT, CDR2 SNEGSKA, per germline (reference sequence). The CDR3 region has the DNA TGCAGTGCTAGAGTTCCTAGAATACCTTCATACAATGAGCAGTTCTTC. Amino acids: CSARVPRIPSYNEQFF.

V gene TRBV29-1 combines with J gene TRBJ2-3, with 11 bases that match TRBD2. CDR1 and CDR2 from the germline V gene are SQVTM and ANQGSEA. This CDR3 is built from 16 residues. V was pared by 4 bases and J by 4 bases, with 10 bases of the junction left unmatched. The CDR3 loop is CSVAGGSGGVPDTQYF. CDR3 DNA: TGCAGCGTTGCCGGGGGTAGCGGGGGGGTCCCAGATACGCAGTATTTT.

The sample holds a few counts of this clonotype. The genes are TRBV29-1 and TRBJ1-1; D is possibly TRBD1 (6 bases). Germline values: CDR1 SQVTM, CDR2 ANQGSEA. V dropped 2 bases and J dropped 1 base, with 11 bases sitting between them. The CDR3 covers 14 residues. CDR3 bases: TGCAGCGTTGAAATCGTGGACAGGAACACTGAAGCTTTCTTT. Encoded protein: CSVEIVDRNTEAFF.